This T cell receptor (beta chain) was sequenced for a study of T cell repertoires in cytomegalovirus infection. About the research overall: Public TCR beta signatures were indicative of both CMV infection and a matching HLA type.

General study points: Based on cumulative public TCR beta family frequency, carriers of CMV plus the relevant HLA were identified. In two of eight donors, the top clonotype was HLA-C-restricted CMV-specific.

TCRdb passed the reads through MiXCR, listing each CDR3 protein once. The repertoire holds 650,000 to 850,000 distinct CDR3 sequences, with 29% as singletons. In germline, CDR1 is SNHLY, CDR2 FYNNEI. The germline V and J ends were trimmed by 4 bases and 5 bases, with 17 bases remaining between them. CDR3 length: 16 residues. Concerning this clonotype itself: As yet, its antigen is unknown.

Specimen: cultured CD8+ T cells from PBMCs, collected from culture after CMV antigen stimulation. V and J are TRBV2 and TRBJ2-2; TRBD2 might be the D (7 bases). The clonotype was recovered from a human donor in good health (CMV status not recorded). Some clones in this sample may be carry-over from other donors' samples. The CDR3, as DNA: TGTGCCAGCAGTGTTAACAAGGGGGGGGGAACCGGGGAGCTGTTTTTT. Its translation is CASSVNKGGGTGELFF.